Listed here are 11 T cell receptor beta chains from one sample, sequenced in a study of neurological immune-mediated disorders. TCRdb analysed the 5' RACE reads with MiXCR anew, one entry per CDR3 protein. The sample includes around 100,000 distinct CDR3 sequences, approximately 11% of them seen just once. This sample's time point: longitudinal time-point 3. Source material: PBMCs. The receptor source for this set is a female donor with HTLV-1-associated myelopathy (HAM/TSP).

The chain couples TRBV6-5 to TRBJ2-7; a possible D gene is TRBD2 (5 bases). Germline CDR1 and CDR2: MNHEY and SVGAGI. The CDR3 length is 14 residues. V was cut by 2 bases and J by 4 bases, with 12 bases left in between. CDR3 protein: CASSYRGVDYEQYF. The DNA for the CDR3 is TGTGCCAGCAGTTACCGGGGAGTGGATTACGAGCAGTACTTC.

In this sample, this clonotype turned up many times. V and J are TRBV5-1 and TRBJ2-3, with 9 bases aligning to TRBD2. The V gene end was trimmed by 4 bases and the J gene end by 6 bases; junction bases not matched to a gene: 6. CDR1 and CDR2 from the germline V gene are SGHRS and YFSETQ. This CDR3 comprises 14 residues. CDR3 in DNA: TGCGCCAGCAGCCAAAGGACTAGCGATGATACGCAGTATTTT. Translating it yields CASSQRTSDDTQYF.

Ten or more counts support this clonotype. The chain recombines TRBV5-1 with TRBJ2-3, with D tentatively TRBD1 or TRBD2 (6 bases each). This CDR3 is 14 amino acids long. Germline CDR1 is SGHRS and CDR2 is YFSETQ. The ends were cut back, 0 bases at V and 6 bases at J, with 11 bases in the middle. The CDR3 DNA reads TGCGCCAGCAGCTTGGGGGGGGCCAGGGATACGCAGTATTTT. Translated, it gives CASSLGGARDTQYF.

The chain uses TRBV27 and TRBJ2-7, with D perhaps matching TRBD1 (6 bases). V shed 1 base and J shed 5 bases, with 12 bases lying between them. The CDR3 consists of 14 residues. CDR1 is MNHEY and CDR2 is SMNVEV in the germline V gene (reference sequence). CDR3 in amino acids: CASSLFMGAHEQYF. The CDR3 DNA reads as TGTGCCAGCAGTTTATTCATGGGGGCCCACGAGCAGTACTTC.

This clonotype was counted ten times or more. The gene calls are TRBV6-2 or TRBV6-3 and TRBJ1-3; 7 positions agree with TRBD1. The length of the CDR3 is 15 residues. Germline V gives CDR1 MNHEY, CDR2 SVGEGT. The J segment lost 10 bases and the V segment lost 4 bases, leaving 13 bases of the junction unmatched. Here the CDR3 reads CASSSTQGDAATIYF. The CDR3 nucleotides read TGTGCCAGCAGTTCGACTCAGGGGGACGCGGCGACCATATATTTT.

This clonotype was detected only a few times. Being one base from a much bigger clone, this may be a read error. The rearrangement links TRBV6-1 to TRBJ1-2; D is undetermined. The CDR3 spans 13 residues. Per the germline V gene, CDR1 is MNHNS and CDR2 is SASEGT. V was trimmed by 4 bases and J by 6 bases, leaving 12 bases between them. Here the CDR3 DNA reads TGTGCCAGCAGTGTGAAACCTTCCCATGGCTACACCTTC. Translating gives CASSVKPSHGYTF.

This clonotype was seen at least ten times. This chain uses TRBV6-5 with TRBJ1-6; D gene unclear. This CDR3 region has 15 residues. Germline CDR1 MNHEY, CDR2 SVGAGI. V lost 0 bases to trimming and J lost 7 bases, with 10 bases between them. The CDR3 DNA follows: TGTGCCAGCAGTTACTCTAGGTCGGCAAATTCACCCCTCCACTTT. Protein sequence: CASSYSRSANSPLHF.

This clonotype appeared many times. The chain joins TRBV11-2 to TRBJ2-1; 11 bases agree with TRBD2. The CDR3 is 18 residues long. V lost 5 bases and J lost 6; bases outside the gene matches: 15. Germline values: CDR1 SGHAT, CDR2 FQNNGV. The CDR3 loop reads CASSPRQTSGGPRNEQFF. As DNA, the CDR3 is TGTGCCAGCAGCCCCCGCCAAACTAGCGGGGGCCCCCGCAATGAGCAGTTCTTC.

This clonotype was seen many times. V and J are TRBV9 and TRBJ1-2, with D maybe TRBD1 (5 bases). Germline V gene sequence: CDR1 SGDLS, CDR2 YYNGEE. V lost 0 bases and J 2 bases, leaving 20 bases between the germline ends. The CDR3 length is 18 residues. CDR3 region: CASSVDGNLPTENYGYTF. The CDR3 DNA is TGTGCCAGCAGCGTAGACGGCAACCTCCCGACAGAGAACTATGGCTACACCTTC.

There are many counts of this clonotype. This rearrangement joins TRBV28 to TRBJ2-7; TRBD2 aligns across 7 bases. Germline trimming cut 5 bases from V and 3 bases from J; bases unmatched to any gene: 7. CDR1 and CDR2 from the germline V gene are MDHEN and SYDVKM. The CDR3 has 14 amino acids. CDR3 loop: CASSPSGLIYEQYF. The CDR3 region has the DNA TGTGCCAGCAGTCCTAGCGGCCTTATCTACGAGCAGTACTTC.

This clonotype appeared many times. The CDR3 DNA is TGCAGTGCTAGGCGGGACAGGGGTGAGACCCAGTACTTC. It yields the protein CSARRDRGETQYF. V is TRBV20-1 and J is TRBJ2-5; 10 nucleotides agree with TRBD1. This CDR3 comprises 13 residues. CDR1 and CDR2 from the germline V gene are DFQATT and SNEGSKA (reference sequence). V lost 3 bases, J lost 5 bases, and 3 bases stayed unmatched.